The TCR beta chain described here comes from a study of control samples from healthy donors and cancer patients. Repertoires were generated with immunoSEQ multiplex PCR, while TCRdb's copy carries only in-frame clones and drops some. The sample has tens of thousands of clones; about 88% are singletons. The CDR3 runs 15 residues. Trimming took 1 base from V and 8 from J, leaving 14 bases between them. Germline assignment: CDR1 LNHDA and CDR2 SQIVND (reference sequence). This sequence was found in a man in his fifties or sixties in good health. Sequences were obtained from blood. The chain has TRBV19 and TRBJ1-4, with D tentatively TRBD1 (5 bases). The CDR3 protein is CASSIAAGLAEKLFF. The DNA of the CDR3 is TGTGCCAGTAGTATAGCGGCAGGGCTGGCGGAAAAACTGTTTTTT.